These T cell receptor beta chains were read from a single sample in a study of T cell repertoires in cytomegalovirus infection. One entry per CDR3 protein results from TCRdb running MiXCR on the reads. The sample holds 150,000 to 200,000 distinct CDR3 sequences, 15% to 20% seen once. Sample: CD8+ T cells from PBMCs. The origin of the receptors is a human donor in good health (CMV status not recorded). Some clones in this sample may be carry-over from other donors' samples. Each CDR3 is given with its conserved first and last residue. The D gene is left open where the match is weak. Size values are once, few and many counts, or a class for expanded clones, and some rows have none.

d_call j_call v_call clone_size cdr3_aa cdr3_nt
TRBD2 TRBJ2-5 TRBV7-9 few CASSPSGGALETQYF TGTGCCAGCAGCCCTAGCGGGGGGGCCTTGGAGACCCAGTACTTC
NA TRBJ1-5 TRBV7-2 few CASSPRRQGRGGYQPQHF TGTGCCAGCAGCCCCCGGCGGCAGGGGAGGGGTGGTTATCAGCCCCAGCATTTT
NA TRBJ2-2 TRBV7-2 many CASSFSQPHRELFF TGTGCCAGCAGCTTCAGTCAGCCCCACCGGGAGCTGTTTTTT
NA TRBJ2-1 TRBV6-2/TRBV6-3 NA CASRLLRRNNEQFF TGTGCCAGCAGACTCTTAAGGAGAAACAATGAGCAGTTCTTC
TRBD2 TRBJ2-1 TRBV28 many CASSLLAGAYNEQFF TGTGCCAGCAGCCTACTAGCGGGAGCTTACAATGAGCAGTTCTTC
TRBD2 TRBJ2-3 TRBV7-6 once CASSFNRDYSTDTQYF TGTGCCAGCAGCTTCAATCGGGACTATAGTACAGATACGCAGTATTTT
TRBD2 TRBJ2-3 TRBV12-3/TRBV12-4 NA CALIWTSGYSTDTQYF TGTGCCCTAATCTGGACTAGCGGGTACAGCACAGATACGCAGTATTTT
TRBD1 TRBJ2-1 TRBV10-3 few CAISESNRGGTGVFF TGTGCCATCAGTGAGTCGAATCGAGGAGGGACAGGGGTGTTCTTC
TRBD2 TRBJ2-7 TRBV7-6 few CASSLRLAGESEQYF TGTGCCAGCAGCCTCCGACTAGCGGGAGAGTCCGAGCAGTACTTC
TRBD2 TRBJ2-5 TRBV7-2 NA CASSSWTSEETQYF TGTGCCAGCAGCTCTTGGACTAGCGAGGAGACCCAGTACTTC
NA TRBJ1-2 TRBV7-2 few CASRGPPSGGYTF TGTGCCAGCAGAGGTCCCCCGTCGGGGGGCTACACCTTC
NA TRBJ2-5 TRBV7-6 few CASSLLWLAGQETQYF TGTGCCAGCAGCTTACTCTGGCTAGCCGGCCAAGAGACCCAGTACTTC
NA TRBJ1-6 TRBV6-6 few CASSYGANYYNSPLHF TGTGCCAGCAGTTACGGGGCCAACTACTATAATTCACCCCTCCACTTT
TRBD1 TRBJ1-1 TRBV7-8 many CASSLSRTGGGPEAFF TGTGCCAGCAGCTTAAGCCGGACAGGTGGTGGGCCTGAAGCTTTCTTT
TRBD1 TRBJ2-3 TRBV7-2 few CASSLNGRGQGTDTQYF TGTGCCAGCAGCTTAAATGGCAGGGGGCAGGGCACAGATACGCAGTATTTT
TRBD1 TRBJ2-7 TRBV19 NA CATRGQAPTYEQYF TGTGCCACCAGGGGACAGGCCCCAACCTACGAGCAGTACTTC
TRBD1 TRBJ1-2 TRBV20-1 few CSATGTVNYGYTF TGCAGTGCAACCGGGACAGTGAACTATGGCTACACCTTC
TRBD2 TRBJ2-7 TRBV28 NA CACSLGLAGDEQYF TGTGCCTGCAGTTTGGGACTAGCGGGAGATGAGCAGTACTTC
NA TRBJ2-3 TRBV28 NA CASSSVSTDTQYF TGTGCCAGCAGTTCGGTGAGCACAGATACGCAGTATTTT
NA TRBJ2-7 TRBV28 NA CASAPPGPSLSYEQYF TGTGCCAGCGCCCCTCCGGGACCAAGCCTCTCCTACGAGCAGTACTTC
NA TRBJ2-1 TRBV7-8 few CASSFPTHNEQFF TGTGCCAGCAGCTTCCCTACTCACAATGAGCAGTTCTTC
NA TRBJ2-7 TRBV28 NA CASSLNWDEQYF TGTGCCAGCAGTTTAAATTGGGACGAGCAGTACTTC
TRBD2 TRBJ2-5 TRBV20-1 once CSAVPYSGRLQETQYF TGCAGTGCTGTGCCCTATAGCGGGAGGCTCCAAGAGACCCAGTACTTC
NA TRBJ2-7 TRBV28 many CASSLTSSYEQYF TGTGCCAGCAGCCTTACGTCATCCTACGAGCAGTACTTC
NA TRBJ2-1 TRBV30 NA CAWSTFGPTEQFF TGTGCCTGGAGTACCTTCGGGCCCACCGAGCAGTTCTTC
NA TRBJ1-1 TRBV6-2/TRBV6-3 few CASSYPPGASTEAFF TGTGCCAGCAGTTACCCCCCAGGGGCGAGCACTGAAGCTTTCTTT
TRBD1 TRBJ2-1 TRBV6-2/TRBV6-3 many CASISGTGIDEQFF TGTGCCAGCATCTCCGGGACAGGGATCGATGAGCAGTTCTTC
NA TRBJ2-7 TRBV7-9 few CASSFIPADYGSYEQYF TGTGCCAGCAGCTTTATACCCGCCGACTACGGGAGCTACGAGCAGTACTTC
TRBD1 TRBJ1-2 TRBV7-6 NA CASSLTGASNYGYTF TGTGCCAGCAGCTTGACAGGGGCATCTAACTATGGCTACACCTTC
TRBD2 TRBJ2-1 TRBV7-2 many CASSPTLATSHNEQFF TGTGCCAGCAGCCCCACCCTCGCGACTAGCCACAATGAGCAGTTCTTC
NA TRBJ2-1 TRBV4-2 few CASSLLSPLDEQFF TGTGCCAGCAGCCTGCTATCACCTTTGGATGAGCAGTTCTTC
NA TRBJ2-2 TRBV6-4 NA CASSGAGNTGELFF TGTGCCAGCAGTGGGGCAGGGAACACCGGGGAGCTGTTTTTT
TRBD2 TRBJ2-1 TRBV6-4 many CASSILAGGFSDEQFF TGTGCCAGCAGTATTCTAGCGGGAGGTTTTTCGGATGAGCAGTTCTTC
TRBD2 TRBJ2-2 TRBV12-3/TRBV12-4 few CASSLSGGPNTGELFF TGTGCCAGCAGTCTTAGCGGGGGCCCCAACACCGGGGAGCTGTTTTTT
TRBD2 TRBJ2-1 TRBV19 NA CASSIGAGAYNEQFF TGTGCCAGTAGTATAGGAGCGGGAGCTTACAATGAGCAGTTCTTC
NA TRBJ1-5 TRBV6-6 few CASSYSDFNQPQHF TGTGCCAGCAGTTACTCTGATTTCAATCAGCCCCAGCATTTT
NA TRBJ1-1 TRBV6-2/TRBV6-3 NA CASSYSTPNTEAFF TGTGCCAGCAGTTACTCGACGCCGAACACTGAAGCTTTCTTT
NA TRBJ2-5 TRBV6-6 few CASTGTRETQYF TGTGCCAGCACGGGCACGAGAGAGACCCAGTACTTC
NA TRBJ2-7 TRBV6-2/TRBV6-3 few CASSSPRAHEQYF TGTGCCAGCAGTTCCCCTCGGGCCCACGAGCAGTACTTC
NA TRBJ2-7 TRBV28 few CASSLPRVNEQYF TGTGCCAGCAGCCTACCCAGAGTCAACGAGCAGTACTTC
TRBD1 TRBJ2-1 TRBV7-6 once CASSLNIGQGSWSEQFF TGTGCCAGCAGCTTAAACATAGGACAGGGCTCGTGGAGTGAGCAGTTCTTC
NA TRBJ2-5 TRBV7-2 NA CASSFRGLETQYF TGTGCCAGCAGCTTCAGGGGACTAGAGACCCAGTACTTC
NA TRBJ1-2 TRBV7-9 few CASSPRTDGYTF TGTGCCAGCAGCCCCAGGACAGATGGCTACACCTTC
NA TRBJ1-1 TRBV6-4 NA CASSVSEGRTEAFF TGTGCCAGCAGTGTTTCGGAGGGGAGAACTGAAGCTTTCTTT
NA TRBJ1-5 TRBV6-2/TRBV6-3 NA CASISRSGGGNQPQHF TGTGCCAGTATATCCCGGTCGGGGGGCGGCAATCAGCCCCAGCATTTT
TRBD1 TRBJ2-1 TRBV20-1 few CSAGGQESSYNEQFF TGCAGTGCTGGGGGACAGGAAAGTTCCTACAATGAGCAGTTCTTC
NA TRBJ2-1 TRBV5-6 NA CASTDSLSRVGFF TGTGCCAGCACGGACAGTCTCTCCCGTGTAGGGTTCTTC
NA TRBJ2-7 TRBV28 NA CASRQNRVGLSYEQYF TGTGCCAGCAGGCAAAACAGAGTAGGACTTTCCTACGAGCAGTACTTC
NA TRBJ2-2 TRBV6-2/TRBV6-3 NA CASTWTSTGELFF TGTGCCAGCACGTGGACCTCCACCGGGGAGCTGTTTTTT
NA TRBJ2-7 TRBV7-2 many CASSLQVHEQYF TGTGCCAGCAGCTTACAGGTCCACGAGCAGTACTTC
NA TRBJ1-2 TRBV6-5 NA CASSHREPRTYTF TGTGCCAGCAGTCACCGGGAGCCCCGGACCTACACCTTC
NA TRBJ2-7 TRBV10-3 NA CAISDLGSYEQYF TGTGCCATCAGTGATCTAGGGTCCTACGAGCAGTACTTC
NA TRBJ1-3 TRBV20-1 NA CSAQNFAGNTIYF TGCAGCGCTCAGAATTTTGCTGGAAACACCATATATTTT
NA TRBJ2-1 TRBV19 NA CASSIAMNRHNEQFF TGTGCCAGTAGTATAGCCATGAACAGGCACAATGAGCAGTTCTTC
NA TRBJ2-5 TRBV7-9 NA CASSFRPQETQYF TGTGCCAGCAGCTTTCGGCCACAAGAGACCCAGTACTTC
NA TRBJ1-1 TRBV7-2 NA CASSSLQGRAEAFF TGTGCCAGCAGCTCACTTCAGGGTAGGGCTGAAGCTTTCTTT
NA TRBJ1-2 TRBV6-2/TRBV6-3 many CASLDRALYGYTF TGTGCCAGCCTAGACCGTGCCCTCTATGGCTACACCTTC